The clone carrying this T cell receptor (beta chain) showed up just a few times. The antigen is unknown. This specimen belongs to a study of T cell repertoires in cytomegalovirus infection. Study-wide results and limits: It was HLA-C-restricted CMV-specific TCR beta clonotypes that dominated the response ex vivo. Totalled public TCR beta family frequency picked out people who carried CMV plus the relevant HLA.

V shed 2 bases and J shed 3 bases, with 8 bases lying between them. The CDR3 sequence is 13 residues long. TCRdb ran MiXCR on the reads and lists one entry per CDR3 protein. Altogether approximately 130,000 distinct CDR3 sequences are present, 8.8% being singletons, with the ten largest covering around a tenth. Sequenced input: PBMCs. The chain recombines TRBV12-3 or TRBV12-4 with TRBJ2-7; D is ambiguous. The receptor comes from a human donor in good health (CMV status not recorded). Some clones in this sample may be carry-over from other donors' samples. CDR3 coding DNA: TGTGCCAGCAGTTTAAACACCTTCTACGAGCAGTACTTC. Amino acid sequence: CASSLNTFYEQYF.